The 6 T cell receptor beta chains below all came from one sample that was sequenced in a study of blood T cell repertoires in COVID-19. Only in-frame clones appear in the TCRdb table, and some are missing; sequencing was by immunoSEQ multiplex PCR. The table includes under 65,000 clones, 91% detected once. Specimen: peripheral blood. These receptors were obtained from a human donor in a cohort sampled during active COVID-19.

The chain joins TRBV20-1 to TRBJ1-1; D is unclear. CDR1 and CDR2 (germline): DFQATT, SNEGSKA (reference sequence). There are 11 residues in the CDR3. V shed 0 bases and J shed 11 bases, with 10 bases lying between them. Written as DNA, the CDR3 is TGCAGTGCTAGAGATTCTTGGAGTGCTTTCTTT. Its translation is CSARDSWSAFF.

The CDR3, as DNA: TGTGCCAGCAGCCAAGCATACGAGCAGACCCAGTACTTC. It translates to CASSQAYEQTQYF. The V gene is TRBV3-1 (or the pseudogene TRBV3-2), the J gene TRBJ2-5; D unresolved. The CDR3 sequence is 13 residues long. The germline V and J ends were trimmed by 1 base and 6 bases, with 9 bases remaining between them. Germline values: CDR1 LGHDT, CDR2 YNNKEL (reference sequence).

The CDR3 spells CASSSWQGARAETQYF. CDR3 nucleotide sequence: TGTGCCAGCAGTTCATGGCAGGGGGCTCGCGCGGAGACCCAGTACTTC. The genes are TRBV28 and TRBJ2-5; TRBD1 aligns across 8 bases. CDR3 size: 16 residues. The J segment lost 5 bases and the V segment lost 4 bases, leaving 12 bases of the junction unmatched. Germline lookup yields CDR1 MDHEN and CDR2 SYDVKM.

This clone came up once. The CDR3 protein is CAISEPTGTGGFLRTPATEAFF. The CDR3 nucleotides read TGTGCCATCAGTGAGCCGACCGGGACAGGGGGCTTTCTCAGAACCCCGGCCACTGAAGCTTTCTTT. The chain combines TRBV10-3 with TRBJ1-1, with 12 bases that match TRBD1. The V and J ends lost 2 bases and 4 bases, in that order; junction bases with no gene match: 23. The germline gives CDR1 ENHRY, CDR2 SYGVKD. This CDR3 comprises 22 residues.

The chain joins TRBV9 to TRBJ2-6, with 9 nucleotides matching TRBD1. This CDR3 region has 16 residues. Germline CDR1 is SGDLS and CDR2 is YYNGEE. J lost 4 bases, V lost 8 bases, and 10 bases had no gene match. The CDR3 region has the DNA TGTGCCAGTGAGACAGGGGGACGATCGGGGGCCAACGTCCTGACTTTC. This gives the protein CASETGGRSGANVLTF.

V usage is TRBV7-8 and J usage is TRBJ2-3; D may be TRBD2 (6 bases). The CDR3 is 16 residues long. In germline, CDR1 is SGHVS, CDR2 FQNEAQ. The V gene lost 5 bases and the J gene lost 2 bases, with 17 bases spanning the gap. The CDR3 region is CASSPKTSSFTDTQYF. In DNA, the CDR3 is TGTGCCAGCAGCCCCAAGACTAGTTCCTTCACAGATACGCAGTATTTT. Together with reference TRBV7-8 and TRBJ2-3, the CDR3 gives the full variable domain: GAGVSQSPRYKVAKRGQDVALRCDPISGHVSLFWYQQALGQGPEFLTYFQNEAQLDKSGLPSDRFFAERPEGSVSTLKIQRTQQEDSAVYLCASSPKTSSFTDTQYFGPGTRLTVL.